The next 32 T cell receptor beta chains were all read from a single sample in a study of neurological immune-mediated disorders. TCRdb fed the 5' RACE reads into MiXCR, producing one record per CDR3 protein. The table has under 90,000 distinct CDR3 sequences, approximately 9.4% seen once. Material for sequencing was PBMCs. The receptor set was obtained from a middle-aged man in good health.

In its sample, this clonotype was seen many times. This chain joins TRBV3-1 and TRBJ2-1; 8 nucleotides line up with TRBD2. The CDR3 consists of 19 residues. CDR1 and CDR2 (germline): LGHDT, YNNKEL (reference sequence). Germline trimming cut 4 bases from V and 2 bases from J; bases unmatched to any gene: 16. The CDR3 protein is CASSPPYAGGLVAYNEQFF. For the CDR3, the DNA is TGTGCCAGCAGCCCCCCCTATGCGGGAGGCTTGGTGGCCTACAATGAGCAGTTCTTC.

The count of this clonotype is one. J is TRBJ2-7 and V is TRBV7-9; D is unclear. The CDR3 has 15 amino acids. Germline assignment: CDR1 SEHNR and CDR2 FQNEAQ (reference sequence). Deletions cut 4 bases from V and 4 bases from J, with 17 bases between. CDR3 sequence reads: CASSSPQWAVYEQYF. The CDR3 DNA follows: TGTGCCAGCAGCTCACCACAGTGGGCGGTTTACGAGCAGTACTTC.

This clonotype appeared many times. This chain links TRBV7-2 with TRBJ2-1; TRBD2 matches 8 bases. This CDR3 is built from 16 residues. The ends lost 4 bases at V and 4 bases at J; junction bases unmatched: 9. The V gene's germline CDR1 is SGHTA and CDR2 FQGNSA. CDR3 sequence (DNA): TGTGCCAGCAGCTCCGTAGCGGGACGGAATTACAATGAGCAGTTCTTC. Translation gives CASSSVAGRNYNEQFF.

V and J are TRBV7-9 and TRBJ2-1; no clear D. This CDR3 region has 17 residues. The germline gives CDR1 SEHNR, CDR2 FQNEAQ (reference sequence). The germline V and J ends were trimmed by 8 bases and 7 bases, with 27 bases remaining between them. The chain's CDR3 is CASQLIGSSQIVNEQFF. CDR3 DNA sequence: TGTGCCAGCCAGCTTATCGGTAGCTCGCAGATCGTTAATGAGCAGTTCTTC.

This clonotype has at least ten counts. The chain is built from TRBV7-9 and TRBJ2-1; the D gene is possibly TRBD1 (5 bases). Germline assignment: CDR1 SEHNR and CDR2 FQNEAQ (reference sequence). Between the trimmed V and J ends, which lost 1 base and 4 bases, there was a span of 11 bases. The length of the CDR3 is 15 residues. The CDR3 is CASSLGRGGYNEQFF. The DNA of the CDR3 is TGTGCCAGCAGCTTAGGAAGGGGTGGGTACAATGAGCAGTTCTTC.

The sample holds many counts of this clonotype. The chain employs TRBV18 and TRBJ1-5; 7 nucleotides agree with TRBD1. The CDR3 length is 15 residues. Unmatched junction bases numbered 2, after V lost 3 bases and J lost 0 bases. The germline V gene has CDR1 KGHSH and CDR2 LQKENI. Here the CDR3 reads CASSPGQTSNQPQHF. CDR3 in DNA: TGTGCCAGCTCACCGGGACAGACTAGCAATCAGCCCCAGCATTTT.

This clonotype has at least ten counts. V and J are TRBV5-1 and TRBJ1-2; D might be TRBD1 (5 bases). The ends were cut back, 4 bases at V and 6 bases at J, with 22 bases in the middle. Germline-derived CDR1 and CDR2 are SGHRS and YFSETQ. The CDR3 covers 16 residues. The CDR3 sequence: CASSRDGTTISHGYTF. CDR3 sequence (DNA): TGCGCCAGCAGCCGGGACGGTACAACAATTTCCCATGGCTACACCTTC.

This clonotype was seen ten or more times. The genes are TRBV20-1 and TRBJ2-1; D is perhaps TRBD2 (5 bases). The V end lost 2 bases, the J end lost 7 bases, and 15 bases lay between the germline ends. The CDR3 sequence is 14 residues long. Germline CDR1 is DFQATT and CDR2 is SNEGSKA (reference sequence). CDR3 residues: CSARPAGRRNEQFF. The CDR3 nucleotides are TGCAGTGCTAGACCTGCGGGTCGTCGGAATGAGCAGTTCTTC.

This clonotype was seen many times. The V gene is TRBV20-1, the J gene TRBJ2-7; 13 bases map to TRBD2. CDR3 length: 18 amino acids. The germline V gene encodes CDR1 DFQATT and CDR2 SNEGSKA (reference sequence). This CDR3 is CSLRQEPLTSGRIYEQYF. The CDR3 coding sequence is TGCAGCCTCAGACAGGAACCCTTGACTAGCGGGAGGATTTACGAGCAGTACTTC.

This clonotype was recorded at least ten times. The genes are TRBV5-1 and TRBJ2-7; TRBD1 matches at 11 bases. V gave up 4 bases and J gave up 0 bases; unmatched junction bases: 6. The V gene's germline CDR1 is SGHRS and CDR2 YFSETQ. The CDR3 is 16 amino acids. The CDR3: CASSGGTGGFSYEQYF. Here the CDR3 DNA reads TGCGCCAGCAGCGGAGGGACAGGGGGTTTCTCCTACGAGCAGTACTTC.

For this clonotype: At one boundary the junction diverges from the germline segment, which might be a read error. This sequence joins TRBV10-3 and TRBJ2-7; TRBD2 might be the D (5 bases). This CDR3 contains 14 residues. Germline loops: CDR1 ENHRY, CDR2 SYGVKD. The CDR3 sequence: CAISVTTTSYEQNF. Here the CDR3 DNA reads TGTGCCATCAGTGTGACTACAACATCCTACGAGCAGAACTTC.

This clonotype was detected many times. V and J are TRBV12-3 or TRBV12-4 and TRBJ1-5, with 9 bases aligning to TRBD1. The CDR3 contains 15 residues. V lost 5 bases to trimming and J lost 6 bases; unmatched junction nucleotides: 8. In DNA form, the CDR3 reads TGTGCCAGCAGTCTCGGGACAGGGATTTTTCAGCCCCAGCATTTT. It codes for CASSLGTGIFQPQHF.

This clonotype was counted many times. The chain links TRBV20-1 to TRBJ2-1, with unresolved D. CDR3 length: 14 amino acids. In germline, CDR1 is DFQATT, CDR2 SNEGSKA (reference sequence). V was shortened by 1 base and J by 6 bases, with 13 bases between the two germline ends. The CDR3 is CSARGLANPNEQFF. Written as DNA, the CDR3 is TGCAGTGCTAGAGGGCTCGCAAACCCCAATGAGCAGTTCTTC.

In its sample, this clonotype was seen many times. The chain is built from TRBV7-2 and TRBJ1-1; D is uncertain. The CDR3 has 13 amino acids. V was cut by 5 bases and J by 5 bases, with 12 bases left in between. Germline V CDR1 and CDR2: SGHTA, FQGNSA. The CDR3 DNA follows: TGTGCCAGCAGCCAGGCACGGGTAACTGAAGCTTTCTTT. This translates into CASSQARVTEAFF. Full variable domain (missing parts from reference TRBV7-2 and TRBJ1-1): GAGVSQSPSNKVTEKGKDVELRCDPISGHTALYWYRQSLGQGLEFLIYFQGNSAPDKSGLPSDRFSAERTGGSVSTLTIQRTQQEDSAVYLCASSQARVTEAFFGQGTRLTVV.

This clonotype has a handful of counts. V and J are TRBV7-2 and TRBJ2-5; 13 positions agree with TRBD2. Losses at the gene ends were 2 bases for V and 2 bases for J; bases not matched to a gene: 2. The CDR3 runs to 16 residues. Germline values: CDR1 SGHTA, CDR2 FQGNSA. The CDR3 loop reads CASSLTSGGEQETQYF. CDR3 coding DNA: TGTGCCAGCAGCTTAACTAGCGGGGGGGAACAAGAGACCCAGTACTTC. Looking up the rest from reference TRBV7-2 and TRBJ2-5 gives the full variable domain: GAGVSQSPSNKVTEKGKDVELRCDPISGHTALYWYRQSLGQGLEFLIYFQGNSAPDKSGLPSDRFSAERTGGSVSTLTIQRTQQEDSAVYLCASSLTSGGEQETQYFGPGTRLLVL.

In this sample, this clonotype turned up many times. The chain uses TRBV7-2 and TRBJ2-7; D call uncertain. Germline CDR1 and CDR2: SGHTA and FQGNSA. The CDR3 is made up of 14 amino acids. The ends were cut back, 3 bases at V and 4 bases at J, with 13 bases in the middle. The CDR3 region is CASSFFTAPYEQYF. In nucleotides, the CDR3 is TGTGCCAGCAGCTTCTTTACGGCTCCTTACGAGCAGTACTTC.

With regard to this clonotype: Since a much larger clone is just one base distant, this may be a read error. The chain joins TRBV7-9 to TRBJ1-2; D is possibly TRBD1 (6 bases). Germline V gene lookup returns CDR1 SEHNR and CDR2 FQNEAQ (reference sequence). V was trimmed by 3 bases and J by 7 bases, leaving 12 bases between them. The CDR3 sequence is 13 residues long. The CDR3 sequence is CASSLRGGIGYTF. The CDR3 region has the DNA TGTGCCAGCAGCTTGAGGGGGGGTATTGGCTACACCTTC.

There are many counts of this clonotype. This chain connects TRBV4-1 to TRBJ2-2, with D unclear. The CDR3 covers 13 residues. CDR1 MGHRA and CDR2 YSYEKL come from the germline V gene. V was trimmed by 0 bases and J by 6 bases, leaving 5 bases between them. CDR3 in amino acids: CASSQDLAGELFF. The CDR3 coding sequence is TGCGCCAGCAGCCAAGATCTCGCCGGGGAGCTGTTTTTT.

Ten or more counts support this clonotype. The V gene is TRBV6-5, the J gene TRBJ2-7; perhaps D is TRBD1 or TRBD2 (5 bases each). V was trimmed by 5 bases and J by 2 bases, leaving 10 bases between them. This CDR3 has 13 amino acids. Per germline, CDR1 MNHEY and CDR2 SVGAGI. The CDR3 bases are TGTGCCAGCAGTCGGGACGGAGCCTACGAGCAGTACTTC. Protein product: CASSRDGAYEQYF.

This clonotype was detected ten times or more. The chain couples TRBV6-6 to TRBJ2-7, with 7 bases fitting TRBD1. The J segment lost 6 bases and the V segment lost 6 bases, leaving 2 bases of the junction unmatched. The CDR3 spans 11 residues. The germline CDR1 and CDR2 sequences are MNHNY and SVGAGI (reference sequence). The CDR3 sequence: CASRDRVEQYF. CDR3 nucleotides: TGTGCCAGCAGAGACAGGGTCGAGCAGTACTTC.

Many counts were recorded for this clonotype. This chain connects TRBV13 to TRBJ2-7; D ambiguous. This CDR3 is 15 amino acids long. V was cut by 1 base and J by 0 bases, with 10 bases left in between. CDR1 is PRHDT and CDR2 is FYEKMQ in the germline V gene (reference sequence). The chain's CDR3 is CASSLESGASYEQYF. The CDR3 region has the DNA TGTGCCAGCAGCTTAGAGTCAGGTGCCTCCTACGAGCAGTACTTC.

This clonotype was counted ten times or more. The J gene is TRBJ2-2, the V gene TRBV10-1; no firm D call. This CDR3 contains 14 residues. V was cut by 6 bases and J by 1 base, with 9 bases left in between. Germline V gene data show CDR1 as WNHNN and CDR2 as SYGVQD (reference sequence). CDR3 nucleotides: TGCGCCAGCAGATCCCACAAGAACACCGGGGAGCTGTTTTTT. It is translated as CASRSHKNTGELFF.

This clonotype was detected ten times or more. This chain joins TRBV5-1 and TRBJ2-1, with TRBD1 identical over 10 bases. This CDR3 is 16 amino acids long. Germline CDR1 SGHRS, CDR2 YFSETQ. V lost 0 bases to trimming and J lost 4 bases; unmatched junction nucleotides: 4. CDR3 residues: CASSLGPGQGYNEQFF. The CDR3 DNA reads TGCGCCAGCAGCTTGGGTCCGGGACAGGGGTACAATGAGCAGTTCTTC.

This clonotype has ten or more counts. This chain connects TRBV12-3 or TRBV12-4 to TRBJ2-1; tentative D call: TRBD2 (6 bases). The V end was cut by 5 bases, the J end by 9 bases, with 17 bases between. CDR3 length equals 14 residues. DNA of the CDR3: TGTGCCAGCAGTCCCCAGGGAGGCCGGGGTGAGCAGTTCTTC. It translates to CASSPQGGRGEQFF.

This clonotype came up many times. This rearrangement joins TRBV5-1 to TRBJ2-1; a weak D match, TRBD2 (7 bases). The CDR3 sequence is 13 residues long. With 6 bases removed from V and 8 bases from J, the gap between germline ends came to 15 bases. CDR1 and CDR2 from the germline V gene are SGHRS and YFSETQ. The CDR3 loop is CASMLRGGYEQFF. The CDR3 nucleotides are TGCGCCAGCATGTTGAGGGGGGGCTATGAGCAGTTCTTC.

This clonotype occurred many times. The rearrangement joins TRBV25-1 to TRBJ1-2; D ambiguous. With 2 bases removed from V and 2 bases from J, the gap between germline ends came to 9 bases. CDR1 is MGHDK and CDR2 is SYGVNS in the germline V gene. This CDR3 is 14 amino acids long. CDR3 amino acids: CASSEARKNYGYTF. For the CDR3, the DNA is TGTGCCAGCAGTGAAGCCCGGAAGAACTATGGCTACACCTTC.

The rearrangement links TRBV4-1 to TRBJ2-3; 11 bases map to TRBD2. The CDR3 extends over 17 amino acids. The ends lost 2 bases at V and 1 base at J; junction bases unmatched: 5. The germline CDR1 and CDR2 sequences are MGHRA and YSYEKL. The CDR3 protein is CASSQSETSGGTDTQYF. In DNA, the CDR3 is TGCGCCAGCAGCCAATCCGAGACTAGCGGGGGCACAGATACGCAGTATTTT.

About this clonotype itself: The conserved phenylalanine or tryptophan is not found at the CDR3 terminus, so this likely reflects a read error. The chain links TRBV7-9 to TRBJ2-1; D assignment may be TRBD1 or TRBD2 (6 bases each). V lost 3 bases and J 6 bases, leaving 18 bases between the germline ends. Germline V gene lookup returns CDR1 SEHNR and CDR2 FQNEAQ (reference sequence). The CDR3 is made up of 16 amino acids. Here the CDR3 reads CASSFPQGGAVNEQFL. The CDR3 coding sequence is TGTGCCAGCAGCTTCCCACAGGGAGGCGCGGTCAATGAGCAGTTCCTC.

This clonotype has at least ten counts. V and J are TRBV6-6 and TRBJ2-3; TRBD1 aligns across 10 bases. J gave up 2 bases and V 2 bases, and 7 bases lay outside the gene matches. The CDR3 has 17 residues. CDR1 is MNHNY and CDR2 is SVGAGI in the germline V gene (reference sequence). CDR3 protein: CASSYTPDRGNTDTQYF. The CDR3 DNA is TGTGCCAGCAGTTACACCCCGGACAGGGGGAACACAGATACGCAGTATTTT.

This clonotype was observed a handful of times. The CDR3 nucleotides read TGTGCCAGCAGCTTTAGTGATTCACCCCTCCACTTT. Protein sequence: CASSFSDSPLHF. V and J are TRBV7-9 and TRBJ1-6; D is unclear. This CDR3 contains 12 residues. Trimming stripped 3 bases from V and 8 bases from J, with 5 bases between. Germline V gene sequence: CDR1 SEHNR, CDR2 FQNEAQ (reference sequence).

To note about this clonotype: A much larger clonotype is one base distant, so this may be a read error. The chain uses TRBV18 and TRBJ2-7; tentative D call: TRBD1 (6 bases). The CDR3 consists of 14 residues. V was clipped by 3 bases and J by 5 bases, with 14 bases between them. Germline V lookup: CDR1 KGHSH, CDR2 LQKENI. CDR3 bases: TGTGCCAGCTCACCGGGACATGGTTACAACGAGCAGTACTTC. Amino acids: CASSPGHGYNEQYF.

In its sample, this clonotype was seen many times. V gene TRBV5-1 combines with J gene TRBJ2-7, with D unresolved. The CDR3 runs to 16 residues. Trimming shortened V by 4 bases and J by 0 bases, and 17 bases separated the two germline ends. Germline V gene data show CDR1 as SGHRS and CDR2 as YFSETQ. The CDR3 loop is CASSTTPISVSYEQYF. As DNA, the CDR3 is TGCGCCAGCAGCACAACCCCTATCTCGGTCTCCTACGAGCAGTACTTC. Complete variable domain (other parts from reference TRBV5-1 and TRBJ2-7): KAGVTQTPRYLIKTRGQQVTLSCSPISGHRSVSWYQQTPGQGLQFLFEYFSETQRNKGNFPGRFSGRQFSNSRSEMNVSTLELGDSALYLCASSTTPISVSYEQYFGPGTRLTVT.